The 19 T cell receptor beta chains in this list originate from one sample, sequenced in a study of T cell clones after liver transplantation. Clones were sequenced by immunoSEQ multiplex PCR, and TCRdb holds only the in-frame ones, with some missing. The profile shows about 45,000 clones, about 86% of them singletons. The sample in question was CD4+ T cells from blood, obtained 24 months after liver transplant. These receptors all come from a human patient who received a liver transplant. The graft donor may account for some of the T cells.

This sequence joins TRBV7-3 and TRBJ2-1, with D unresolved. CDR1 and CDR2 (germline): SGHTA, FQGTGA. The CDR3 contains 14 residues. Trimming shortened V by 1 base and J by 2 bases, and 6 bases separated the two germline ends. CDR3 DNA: TGTGCCAGCAGCTTAAGCCGGGCCTACAATGAGCAGTTCTTC. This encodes CASSLSRAYNEQFF.

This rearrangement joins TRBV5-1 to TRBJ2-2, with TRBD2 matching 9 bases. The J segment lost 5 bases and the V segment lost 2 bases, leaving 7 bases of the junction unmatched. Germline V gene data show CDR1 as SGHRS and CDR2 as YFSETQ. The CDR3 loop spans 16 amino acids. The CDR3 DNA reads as TGCGCCAGCAGCTTCCAAAGCCTAGCGGGGACCGGGGAGCTGTTTTTT. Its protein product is CASSFQSLAGTGELFF. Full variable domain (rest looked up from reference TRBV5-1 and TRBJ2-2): KAGVTQTPRYLIKTRGQQVTLSCSPISGHRSVSWYQQTPGQGLQFLFEYFSETQRNKGNFPGRFSGRQFSNSRSEMNVSTLELGDSALYLCASSFQSLAGTGELFFGEGSRLTVL.

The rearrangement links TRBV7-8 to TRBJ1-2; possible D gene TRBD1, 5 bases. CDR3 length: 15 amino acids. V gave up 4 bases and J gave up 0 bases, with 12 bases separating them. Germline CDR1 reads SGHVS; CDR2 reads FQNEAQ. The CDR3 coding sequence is TGTGCCAGCAGCTCCCGGGACCGCGCTAACTATGGCTACACCTTC. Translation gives CASSSRDRANYGYTF.

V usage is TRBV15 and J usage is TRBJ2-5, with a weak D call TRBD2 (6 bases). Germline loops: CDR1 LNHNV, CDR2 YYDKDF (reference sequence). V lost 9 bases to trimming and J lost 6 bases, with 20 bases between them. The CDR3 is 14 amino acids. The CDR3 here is CATGGVGGWKTQYF. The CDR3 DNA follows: TGTGCCACTGGAGGGGTAGGAGGTTGGAAGACCCAGTACTTC.

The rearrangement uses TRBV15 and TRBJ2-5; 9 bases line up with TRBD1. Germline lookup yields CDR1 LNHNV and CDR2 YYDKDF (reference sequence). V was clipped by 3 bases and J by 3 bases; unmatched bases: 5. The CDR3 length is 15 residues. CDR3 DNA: TGTGCCACCAGCAGGGACAGGGGCGTCGAAGAGACCCAGTACTTC. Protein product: CATSRDRGVEETQYF. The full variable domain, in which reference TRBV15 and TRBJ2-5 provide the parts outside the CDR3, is DAMVIQNPRYQVTQFGKPVTLSCSQTLNHNVMYWYQQKSSQAPKLLFHYYDKDFNNEADTPDNFQSRRPNTSFCFLDIRSPGLGDTAMYLCATSRDRGVEETQYFGPGTRLLVL.

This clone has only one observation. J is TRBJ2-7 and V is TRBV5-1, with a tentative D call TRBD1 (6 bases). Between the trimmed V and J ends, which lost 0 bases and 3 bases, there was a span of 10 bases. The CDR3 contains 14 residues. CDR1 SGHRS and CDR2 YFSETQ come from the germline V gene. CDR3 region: CASSLAGTNYEQYF. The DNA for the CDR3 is TGCGCCAGCAGCTTGGCCGGGACAAACTACGAGCAGTACTTC.

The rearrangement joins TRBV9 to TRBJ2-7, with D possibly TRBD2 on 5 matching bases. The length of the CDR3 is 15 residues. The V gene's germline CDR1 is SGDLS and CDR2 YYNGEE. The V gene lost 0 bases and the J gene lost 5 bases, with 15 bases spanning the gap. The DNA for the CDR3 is TGTGCCAGCAGCGTAGGGGGAGACCCCGCCCACGAGCAGTACTTC. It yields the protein CASSVGGDPAHEQYF.

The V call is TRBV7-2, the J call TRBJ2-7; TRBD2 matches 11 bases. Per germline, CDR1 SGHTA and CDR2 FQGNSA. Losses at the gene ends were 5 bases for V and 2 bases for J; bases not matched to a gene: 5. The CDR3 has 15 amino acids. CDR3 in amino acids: CASSRTSGSAYEQYF. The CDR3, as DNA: TGTGCCAGCAGCCGTACTAGCGGGAGTGCCTACGAGCAGTACTTC.

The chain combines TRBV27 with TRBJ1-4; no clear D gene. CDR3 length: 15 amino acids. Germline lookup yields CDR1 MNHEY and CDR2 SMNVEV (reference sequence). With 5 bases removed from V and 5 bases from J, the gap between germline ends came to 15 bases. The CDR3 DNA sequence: TGTGCCAGCAGTCGACGAAAGGTTACAAATGAAAAACTGTTTTTT. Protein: CASSRRKVTNEKLFF.

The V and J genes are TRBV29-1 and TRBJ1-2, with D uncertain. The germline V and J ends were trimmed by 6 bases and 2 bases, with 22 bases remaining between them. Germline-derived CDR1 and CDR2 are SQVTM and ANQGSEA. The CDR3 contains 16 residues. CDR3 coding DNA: TGCAGCGTCCGAACTAGGAGCGACATCCTCAACTATGGCTACACCTTC. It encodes CSVRTRSDILNYGYTF.

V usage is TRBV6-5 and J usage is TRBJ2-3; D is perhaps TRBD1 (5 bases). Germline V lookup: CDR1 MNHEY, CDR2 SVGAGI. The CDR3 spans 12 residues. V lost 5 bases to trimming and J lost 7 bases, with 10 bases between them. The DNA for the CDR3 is TGTGCCAGCAGTATGGGGCTAAATACGCAGTATTTT. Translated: CASSMGLNTQYF.

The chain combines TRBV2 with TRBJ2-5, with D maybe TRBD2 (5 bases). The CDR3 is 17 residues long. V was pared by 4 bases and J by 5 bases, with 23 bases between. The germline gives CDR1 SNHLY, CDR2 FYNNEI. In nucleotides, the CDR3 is TGTGCCAGCAGTGTAAAGGTGAACTCCCACTGGGAGGAGACCCAGTACTTC. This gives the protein CASSVKVNSHWEETQYF.

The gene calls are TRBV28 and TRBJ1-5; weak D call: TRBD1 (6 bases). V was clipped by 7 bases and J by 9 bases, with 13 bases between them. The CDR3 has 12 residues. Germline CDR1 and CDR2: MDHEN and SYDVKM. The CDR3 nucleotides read TGTGCCAGCACTTCCAGGGGCAGGCCCCAGCATTTT. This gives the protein CASTSRGRPQHF.

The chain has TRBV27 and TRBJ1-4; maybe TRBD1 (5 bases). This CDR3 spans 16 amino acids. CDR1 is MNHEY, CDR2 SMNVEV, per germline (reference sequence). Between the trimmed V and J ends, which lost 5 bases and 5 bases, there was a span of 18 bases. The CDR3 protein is CASSLAMGVKNEKLFF. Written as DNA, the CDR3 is TGTGCCAGCAGTCTTGCGATGGGGGTAAAAAATGAAAAACTGTTTTTT.

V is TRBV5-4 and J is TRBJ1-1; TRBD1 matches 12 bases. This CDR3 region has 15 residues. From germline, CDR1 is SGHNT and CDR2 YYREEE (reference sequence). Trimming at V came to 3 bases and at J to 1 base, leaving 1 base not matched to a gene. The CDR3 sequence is CASSWGQGANTEAFF. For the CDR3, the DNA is TGTGCCAGCAGCTGGGGACAGGGGGCGAACACTGAAGCTTTCTTT.

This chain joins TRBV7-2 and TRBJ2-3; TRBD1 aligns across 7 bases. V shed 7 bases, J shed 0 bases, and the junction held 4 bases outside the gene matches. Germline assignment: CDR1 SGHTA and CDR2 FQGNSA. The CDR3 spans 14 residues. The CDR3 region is CASNDRASTDTQYF. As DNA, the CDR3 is TGTGCCAGCAACGACAGGGCTAGCACAGATACGCAGTATTTT.

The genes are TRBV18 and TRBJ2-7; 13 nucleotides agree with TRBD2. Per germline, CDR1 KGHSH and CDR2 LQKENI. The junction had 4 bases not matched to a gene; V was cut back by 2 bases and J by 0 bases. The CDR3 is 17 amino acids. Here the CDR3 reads CASSPGTSGESSYEQYF. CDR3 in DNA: TGTGCCAGCTCACCAGGGACTAGCGGGGAGAGCTCCTACGAGCAGTACTTC.

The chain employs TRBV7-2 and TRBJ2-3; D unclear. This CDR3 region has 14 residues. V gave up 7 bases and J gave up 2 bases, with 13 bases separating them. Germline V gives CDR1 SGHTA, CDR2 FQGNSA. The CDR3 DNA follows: TGTGCCAGCACCTACGGACGGATCACAGATACGCAGTATTTT. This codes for CASTYGRITDTQYF.

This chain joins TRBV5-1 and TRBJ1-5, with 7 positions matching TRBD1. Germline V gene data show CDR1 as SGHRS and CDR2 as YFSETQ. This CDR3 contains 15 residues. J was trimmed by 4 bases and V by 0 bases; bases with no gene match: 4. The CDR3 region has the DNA TGCGCCAGCAGCTTGGCTGGACAGGCGAATCAGCCCCAGCATTTT. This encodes CASSLAGQANQPQHF.